This T cell receptor beta chain was captured by sequencing in a study of tumor-infiltrating lymphocytes in localized non-small cell lung cancer (dated by TCRdb to about 2021). Turning to the overall study: The cohort included patients whose samples were collected after neoadjuvant chemotherapy, as well as both smokers and never-smokers and several histologies. The overall ICON cohort was composed of 150 surgical patients with localized non-small cell lung cancer whose tumors were resected. TCR sequencing was one of several integrated assays, alongside flow cytometry, multiplex immunofluorescence, RNA-seq, exome sequencing and proteomics, applied to the same patients. Resected tumor tissue and uninvolved lung tissue described as non-adjacent to the tumor were contributed by each patient, with both tissues obtained from the same patient. A total of approximately 56 patients were included in the paired tumor versus uninvolved lung comparison of immunoSEQ T-cell fraction. Overall study results and their limits: Recurrence-free survival showed no association with tumor T-cell fraction measured by TCR sequencing (p = 0.61). Because different pieces of the same tissue were used for different assays, technical variation could not be separated from intratumor heterogeneity. Since assay coverage differed from patient to patient depending on how much tissue was available, TCR sequencing was done for only a subset of the cohort. TCRbeta sequencing supported higher T cell infiltration in tumors than in uninvolved lung tissue, consistent with immunofluorescence CD3 counts. The TCR-derived T-cell fraction showed no difference between the flow cytometry-defined immunotypes IM1 (good prognosis) and IM2 (poor prognosis).

The first patient joined ICON in early 2016, and enrollment wrapped up when the last patient was enrolled in September 2018. In a subcohort of 70 to 95 patients, fresh tumor and matched uninvolved tissue were collected for in-depth immune analyses, with TCR sequencing among those analyses. No cell sorting was done, and TCR sequencing was instead run on DNA isolated from bulk tissue. The immunoSEQ assay used for TCR sequencing gave the T-cell fraction in both tumor and uninvolved lung tissue. Processing in the source paper ran as follows. For survival analysis, patients were divided into high (upper tertile) and low (lower two tertiles) T-cell fraction groups, which were compared by log-rank test. A signed-rank test was used to check for differences in T-cell fraction between paired tumor and uninvolved lung. The clones in this table, taken by TCRdb from immuneACCESS, are in-frame only. Not every clone is retained; where verified, under half of the shortfall comes from an unresolved V gene, and the cause of the rest is unknown. V and J calls and clone size are as listed in that table; D and trimming were resolved from the DNA. This sample holds thousands of clones; roughly 74% were observed only once. Jointly, the top ten make up approximately 30% of the sample.

V is pruned by 4 bases and J by 6 bases, leaving 2 bases of the junction without a gene match. The CDR3 sequence holds 12 residues, the cysteine and phenylalanine included. CDR3 DNA is the only sequence kept; it has 36 bases, read in frame from the first base. The germline V gene gives CDR1 as SGHTA and CDR2 as FQGNSA. Of note for this clone: Its antigen is still unknown. No much larger clone exists at a distance of one base, and base qualities are not known.

Sequencing input: lung tumor tissue. The V and J genes are TRBV7-2 and TRBJ1-2; 7 bases in the junction line up with TRBD1. The TCR originated in a human donor with non-small cell lung cancer. CDR3 region: CASSSTGHGYTF. The nucleotides are TGTGCCAGCAGCTCGACAGGGCATGGCTACACCTTC.